The rows below give T cell receptor beta chains drawn from one sample of a study of neurological immune-mediated disorders. TCRdb reanalysed the 5' RACE reads using MiXCR and keeps one entry per CDR3 protein. The data hold about 35,000 distinct CDR3 sequences, with 6% to 8.5% observed a single time. The sample was PBMCs. The receptor source for this set is a woman aged 35 to 49 in good health. Each CDR3 is given with its conserved first and last residue. The order of the fields is V gene, J gene, CDR3 protein.

>TRBV7-9|TRBJ2-2
CASTKVAGELFF
>TRBV29-1|TRBJ1-4
CSVLDRDGMLEKLFF
>TRBV6-2/TRBV6-3|TRBJ2-4
CASSYSGSNIQYF
>TRBV3-1|TRBJ2-5
CASSQGDRLGETQYF
>TRBV24-1|TRBJ2-1
CATSGQGYNEQFF
>TRBV3-1|TRBJ2-3
CASSQEGSSPTDTQYF
>TRBV6-5|TRBJ2-1
CASSYVSGSYNEQFF
>TRBV20-1|TRBJ2-2
CSARKGGPYTGELFF
>TRBV5-1|TRBJ1-6
CASRLWDRANSPLHF
>TRBV27|TRBJ1-5
CASSSSRQGGQPQHF